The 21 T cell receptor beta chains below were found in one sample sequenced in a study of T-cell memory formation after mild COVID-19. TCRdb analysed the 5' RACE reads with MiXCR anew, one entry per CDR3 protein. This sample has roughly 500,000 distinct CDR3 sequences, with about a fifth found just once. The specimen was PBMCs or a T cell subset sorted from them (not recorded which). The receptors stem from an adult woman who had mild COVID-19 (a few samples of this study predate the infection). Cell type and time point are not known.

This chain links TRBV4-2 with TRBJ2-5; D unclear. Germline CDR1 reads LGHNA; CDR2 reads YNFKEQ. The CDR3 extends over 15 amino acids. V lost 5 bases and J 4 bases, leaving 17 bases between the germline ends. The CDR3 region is CASSSMPSQRETQYF. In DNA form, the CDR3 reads TGTGCCAGCAGCTCTATGCCGTCGCAGCGAGAGACCCAGTACTTC.

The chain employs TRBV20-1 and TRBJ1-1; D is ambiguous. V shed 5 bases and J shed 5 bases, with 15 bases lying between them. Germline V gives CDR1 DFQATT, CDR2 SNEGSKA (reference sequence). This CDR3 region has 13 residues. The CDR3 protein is CSASERGLTEAFF. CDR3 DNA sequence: TGCAGTGCTTCAGAGCGGGGTTTAACTGAAGCTTTCTTT.

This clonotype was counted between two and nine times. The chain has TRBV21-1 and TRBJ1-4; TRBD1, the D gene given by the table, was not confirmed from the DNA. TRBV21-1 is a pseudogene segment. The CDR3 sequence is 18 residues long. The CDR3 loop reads CASSSLGPPGQGDEKLFF. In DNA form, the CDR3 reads TGTGCCAGCAGCTCCCTGGGGCCACCGGGACAGGGGGATGAAAAACTGTTTTTT.

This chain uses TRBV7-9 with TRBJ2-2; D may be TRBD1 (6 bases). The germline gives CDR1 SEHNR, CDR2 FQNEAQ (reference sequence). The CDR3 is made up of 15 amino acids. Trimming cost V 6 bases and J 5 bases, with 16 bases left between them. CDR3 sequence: CASSLETGPTGELFF. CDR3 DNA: TGTGCCAGCAGTTTGGAGACAGGACCTACCGGGGAGCTGTTTTTT.

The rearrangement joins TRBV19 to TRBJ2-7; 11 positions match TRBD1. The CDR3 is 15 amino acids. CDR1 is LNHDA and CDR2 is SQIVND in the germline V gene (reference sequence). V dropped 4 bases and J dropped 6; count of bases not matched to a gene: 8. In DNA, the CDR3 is TGTGCCAGTAGTACCTCCGGGACAGGGGGAGGCGAGCAGTACTTC. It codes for CASSTSGTGGGEQYF.

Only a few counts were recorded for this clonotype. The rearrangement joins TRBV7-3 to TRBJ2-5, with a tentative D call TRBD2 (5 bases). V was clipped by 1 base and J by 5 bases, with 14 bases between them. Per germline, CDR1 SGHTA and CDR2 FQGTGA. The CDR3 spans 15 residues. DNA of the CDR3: TGTGCCAGCAGCTTAAGTCCTAGCCCCCGGGAGACCCAGTACTTC. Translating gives CASSLSPSPRETQYF. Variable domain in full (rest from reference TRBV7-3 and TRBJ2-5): GAGVSQTPSNKVTEKGKYVELRCDPISGHTALYWYRQSLGQGPEFLIYFQGTGAADDSGLPNDRFFAVRPEGSVSTLKIQRTERGDSAVYLCASSLSPSPRETQYFGPGTRLLVL.

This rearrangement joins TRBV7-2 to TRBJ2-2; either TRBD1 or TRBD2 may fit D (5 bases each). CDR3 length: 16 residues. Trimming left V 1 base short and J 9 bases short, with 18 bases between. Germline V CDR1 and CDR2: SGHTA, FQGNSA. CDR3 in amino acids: CASSLVSTHRDRELFF. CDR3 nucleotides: TGTGCCAGCAGCTTAGTCTCGACGCATCGGGACCGGGAGCTGTTTTTT. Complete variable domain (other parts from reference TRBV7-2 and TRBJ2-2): GAGVSQSPSNKVTEKGKDVELRCDPISGHTALYWYRQSLGQGLEFLIYFQGNSAPDKSGLPSDRFSAERTGGSVSTLTIQRTQQEDSAVYLCASSLVSTHRDRELFFGEGSRLTVL.

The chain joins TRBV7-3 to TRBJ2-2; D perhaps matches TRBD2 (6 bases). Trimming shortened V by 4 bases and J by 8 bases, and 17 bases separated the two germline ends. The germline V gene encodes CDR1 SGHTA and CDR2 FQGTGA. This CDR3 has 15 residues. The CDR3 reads CASSSGGTIIGELFF. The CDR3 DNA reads TGTGCCAGCAGCTCCGGGGGAACAATCATTGGGGAGCTGTTTTTT.

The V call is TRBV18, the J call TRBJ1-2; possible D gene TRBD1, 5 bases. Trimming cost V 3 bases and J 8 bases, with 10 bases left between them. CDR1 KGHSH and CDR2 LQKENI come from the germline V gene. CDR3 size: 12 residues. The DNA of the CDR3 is TGTGCCAGCTCACCGGACAAGGGAGGCTACACCTTC. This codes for CASSPDKGGYTF.

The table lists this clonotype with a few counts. CDR3 DNA sequence: TGTGCCAGCAGCTTGGGGACATTGGACAACGAGCAGTACTTC. Its translation is CASSLGTLDNEQYF. The rearrangement uses TRBV7-6 and TRBJ2-7, with TRBD1 as a possible D gene (6 bases). The V and J ends lost 3 bases and 5 bases respectively, with 14 bases between them. CDR1 is SGHVS, CDR2 FNYEAQ, per germline. This CDR3 comprises 14 residues.

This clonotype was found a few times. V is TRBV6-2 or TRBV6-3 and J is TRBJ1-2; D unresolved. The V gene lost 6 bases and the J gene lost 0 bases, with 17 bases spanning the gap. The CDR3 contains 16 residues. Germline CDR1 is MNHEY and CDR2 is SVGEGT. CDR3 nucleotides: TGTGCCAGCAGAGTGGCAGGCCTAGCGGCTAACTATGGCTACACCTTC. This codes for CASRVAGLAANYGYTF.

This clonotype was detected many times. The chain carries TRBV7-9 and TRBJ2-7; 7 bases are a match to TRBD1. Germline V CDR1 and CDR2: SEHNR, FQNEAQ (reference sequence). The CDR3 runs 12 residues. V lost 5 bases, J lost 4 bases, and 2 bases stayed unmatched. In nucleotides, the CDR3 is TGTGCCAGCAGCCCGGGACAGTACGAGCAGTACTTC. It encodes CASSPGQYEQYF.

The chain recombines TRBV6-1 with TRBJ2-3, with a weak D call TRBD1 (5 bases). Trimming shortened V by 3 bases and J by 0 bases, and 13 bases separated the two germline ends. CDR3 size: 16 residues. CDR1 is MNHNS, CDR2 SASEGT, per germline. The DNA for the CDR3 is TGTGCCAGCAGTGATTATGGGGCCCCTAGCACAGATACGCAGTATTTT. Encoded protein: CASSDYGAPSTDTQYF.

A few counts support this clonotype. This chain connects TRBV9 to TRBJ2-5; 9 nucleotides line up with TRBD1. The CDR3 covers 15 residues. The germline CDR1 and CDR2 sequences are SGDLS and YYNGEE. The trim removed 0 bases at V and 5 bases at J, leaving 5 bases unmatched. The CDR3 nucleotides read TGTGCCAGCAGCGTAGTACAGGGGGCCGGGGAGACCCAGTACTTC. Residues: CASSVVQGAGETQYF.

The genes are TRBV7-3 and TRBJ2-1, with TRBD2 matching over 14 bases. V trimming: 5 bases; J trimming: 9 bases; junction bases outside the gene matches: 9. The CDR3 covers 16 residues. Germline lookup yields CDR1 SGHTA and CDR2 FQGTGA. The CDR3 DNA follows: TGTGCCAGCAGCACCCACTCCGGGACTAGCGGGGGTGAGCAGTTCTTC. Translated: CASSTHSGTSGGEQFF.

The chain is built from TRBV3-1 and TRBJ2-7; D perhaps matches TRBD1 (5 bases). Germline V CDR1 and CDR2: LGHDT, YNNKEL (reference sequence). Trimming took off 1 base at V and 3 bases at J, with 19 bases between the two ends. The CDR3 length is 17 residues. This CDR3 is CASSQAYGQGFFYEQYF. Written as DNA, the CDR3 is TGTGCCAGCAGCCAAGCTTATGGGCAGGGTTTTTTCTACGAGCAGTACTTC.

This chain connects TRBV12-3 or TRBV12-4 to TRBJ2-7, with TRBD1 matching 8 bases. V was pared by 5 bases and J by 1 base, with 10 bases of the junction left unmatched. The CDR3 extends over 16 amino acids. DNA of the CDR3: TGTGCCAGCAGTCCTCCGGACAGGGCCTGGTCCTACGAGCAGTACTTC. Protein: CASSPPDRAWSYEQYF.

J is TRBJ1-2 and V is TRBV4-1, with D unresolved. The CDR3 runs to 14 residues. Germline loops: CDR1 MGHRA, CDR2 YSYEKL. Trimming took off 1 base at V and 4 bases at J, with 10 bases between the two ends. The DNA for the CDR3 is TGCGCCAGCAGCCAAGCCGATCGGTCCTATGGCTACACCTTC. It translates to CASSQADRSYGYTF.

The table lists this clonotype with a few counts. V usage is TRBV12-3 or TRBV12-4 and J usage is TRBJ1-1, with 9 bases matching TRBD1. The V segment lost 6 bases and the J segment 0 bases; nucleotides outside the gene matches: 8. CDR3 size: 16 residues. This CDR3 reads CASSPKDRGLNTEAFF. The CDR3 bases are TGTGCCAGCAGCCCGAAGGACAGGGGACTGAACACTGAAGCTTTCTTT.

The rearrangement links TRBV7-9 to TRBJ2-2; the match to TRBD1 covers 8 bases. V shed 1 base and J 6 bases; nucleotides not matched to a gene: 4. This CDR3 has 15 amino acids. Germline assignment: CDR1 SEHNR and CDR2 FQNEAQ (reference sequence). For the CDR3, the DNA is TGTGCCAGCAGCTTAGGGACAGGGACGGCCGGGGAGCTGTTTTTT. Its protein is CASSLGTGTAGELFF.

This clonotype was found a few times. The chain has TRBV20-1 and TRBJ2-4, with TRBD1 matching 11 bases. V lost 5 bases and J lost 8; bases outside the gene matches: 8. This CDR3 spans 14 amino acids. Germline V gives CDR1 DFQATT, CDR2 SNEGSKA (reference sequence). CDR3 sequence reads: CSAGDRGGSYIQYF. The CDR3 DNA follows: TGCAGTGCTGGGGACAGGGGGGGAAGTTACATTCAGTACTTC.